The source of this TCR beta chain is a study of shared clonotypes between healthy human individuals. This clone has just a few counts. V was clipped by 5 bases and J by 7 bases; unmatched bases: 5. CDR3 length equals 13 residues. Germline V gene sequence: CDR1 LNHDA, CDR2 SQIVND (reference sequence). Data came from immunoSEQ multiplex PCR; TCRdb stores just in-frame clones and leaves some out. Of 490,000 or so clones listed, 60% to 85% are singletons. The chain carries TRBV19 and TRBJ2-4, with 7 bases lining up with TRBD1. Input material: PBMCs. This clonotype was obtained from a woman in her thirties or forties in good health. Some clones in this sample may be carry-over from other donors' samples. CDR3 protein: CASSDRAGNIQYF. DNA for the CDR3: TGTGCCAGTAGTGACAGGGCTGGGAACATTCAGTACTTC.